The 20 T cell receptor beta chains in this list originate from one sample, sequenced in a study of PD-1 blockade in classical Hodgkin lymphoma. Each patient experienced a relapse that followed autologous stem cell transplantation, and brentuximab vedotin exposure varied. Using immunoSEQ multiplex PCR, the repertoire was profiled, and TCRdb retains in-frame clones only, with some absent. This sample yields 46,000 or so clones, of which 73% are seen a single time; 8% to 13% belongs to the top ten. Sequencing used peripheral blood mononuclear cells (PBMCs), obtained at baseline. The receptor source for this set is a human donor with classical Hodgkin lymphoma.

The chain couples TRBV5-1 to TRBJ2-1; D is perhaps TRBD2 (5 bases). V was trimmed by 4 bases and J by 10 bases, leaving 15 bases between them. The germline V gene has CDR1 SGHRS and CDR2 YFSETQ. The CDR3 length is 13 residues. The CDR3 DNA follows: TGCGCCAGCAGCAAACCCCTCCCGGGGGAGCAGTTCTTC. It specifies CASSKPLPGEQFF.

The chain has TRBV12-5 and TRBJ2-1; 11 bases map to TRBD2. This CDR3 contains 15 residues. CDR1 and CDR2 (germline): LGHNT, FRNRAP. V shed 11 bases and J 5 bases; nucleotides not matched to a gene: 11. The CDR3 DNA is TGTGCTGCGGGACCCACTAGCGGGAGCCACAATGAGCAGTTCTTC. Translation: CAAGPTSGSHNEQFF.

V is TRBV6-5 and J is TRBJ2-5, with 7 bases matching TRBD1. The germline V gene encodes CDR1 MNHEY and CDR2 SVGAGI. The CDR3 is 15 amino acids. V trimming: 4 bases; J trimming: 2 bases; junction bases outside the gene matches: 7. The CDR3 DNA follows: TGTGCCAGCAGTTGCCTACAGGGGCCGCAAGAGACCCAGTACTTC. Translation gives CASSCLQGPQETQYF.

V is TRBV5-1 and J is TRBJ1-1, with unresolved D. CDR3 size: 12 residues. Deletions cut 4 bases from V and 6 bases from J, with 10 bases between. Germline values: CDR1 SGHRS, CDR2 YFSETQ. For the CDR3, the DNA is TGCGCCAGCAGCCGCAGTGGGTCTGAAGCTTTCTTT. Its protein is CASSRSGSEAFF.

V usage is TRBV5-1 and J usage is TRBJ2-7; TRBD1 might be the D (5 bases). V lost 1 base to trimming and J lost 0 bases, with 11 bases between them. The CDR3 contains 15 residues. The germline CDR1 and CDR2 sequences are SGHRS and YFSETQ. CDR3 sequence: CASSLSGLSSYEQYF. The CDR3 DNA is TGCGCCAGCAGCTTGTCAGGGCTAAGCTCCTACGAGCAGTACTTC.

V usage is TRBV5-1 and J usage is TRBJ1-1, with D maybe TRBD1 (6 bases). The CDR3 is 16 residues long. Trimming pared 6 bases from V and 1 base from J, leaving 19 bases between. The germline V gene encodes CDR1 SGHRS and CDR2 YFSETQ. The CDR3 loop is CASTSLRGRSNTEAFF. DNA for the CDR3: TGCGCCAGCACCTCCCTTCGGGGGCGCTCGAACACTGAAGCTTTCTTT.

This clone was found a few times. In nucleotides, the CDR3 is TGTGCCAGCAGTCCAGGTGGGGGGGCGAATTCACCCCTCCACTTT. Protein sequence: CASSPGGGANSPLHF. This chain links TRBV2 with TRBJ1-6, with a weak D call TRBD1 (6 bases). V gave up 5 bases and J gave up 7 bases, with 15 bases separating them. The CDR3 has 15 residues. Germline loops: CDR1 SNHLY, CDR2 FYNNEI.

CDR3 residues: CASSLRKGQLGTEAFF. The CDR3 region has the DNA TGTGCCAGCAGTTTAAGGAAGGGCCAATTGGGGACTGAAGCTTTCTTT. The gene calls are TRBV28 and TRBJ1-1; D is unclear. V was cut by 2 bases and J by 5 bases, with 18 bases left in between. The CDR3 runs 16 residues. Germline V lookup: CDR1 MDHEN, CDR2 SYDVKM.

The chain joins TRBV28 to TRBJ1-1; 7 positions agree with TRBD1. The trim removed 4 bases at V and 4 bases at J, leaving 9 bases unmatched. The germline V gene encodes CDR1 MDHEN and CDR2 SYDVKM. This CDR3 comprises 15 residues. The CDR3 here is CASSSGAGGFTEAFF. In DNA form, the CDR3 reads TGTGCCAGCAGTTCCGGTGCAGGGGGTTTCACTGAAGCTTTCTTT.

In DNA, the CDR3 is TGTGCCAGTAGTAATCCCCGGGAAAAACTGTTTTTT. Its translation is CASSNPREKLFF. The V call is TRBV19, the J call TRBJ1-4; no definite D call. Germline V gives CDR1 LNHDA, CDR2 SQIVND (reference sequence). The CDR3 runs to 12 residues. Trimming removed 4 bases at V and 8 bases at J, with 8 bases between.

The table lists this clone with a few counts. The V gene is TRBV5-1, the J gene TRBJ1-1; 8 bases line up with TRBD1. J lost 2 bases, V lost 3 bases, and 6 bases had no gene match. The CDR3 loop spans 15 amino acids. The V gene's germline CDR1 is SGHRS and CDR2 YFSETQ. The CDR3 loop reads CASSWGGQGNTEAFF. CDR3 DNA sequence: TGCGCCAGCAGCTGGGGCGGACAGGGCAACACTGAAGCTTTCTTT.

By its share, this clone is medium-sized. The chain uses TRBV6-5 and TRBJ2-2, with D hard to call. The CDR3 is 13 residues long. Germline V CDR1 and CDR2: MNHEY, SVGAGI. Between the trimmed V and J ends, which lost 7 bases and 3 bases, there was a span of 9 bases. Written as DNA, the CDR3 is TGTGCCAGCACCCTCTCATACACCGGGGAGCTGTTTTTT. Its protein product is CASTLSYTGELFF.

This chain connects TRBV2 to TRBJ1-4; 11 bases agree with TRBD1. The CDR3 totals 14 residues. J lost 8 bases, V lost 6 bases, and 5 bases had no gene match. Looked up from germline, CDR1 is SNHLY and CDR2 is FYNNEI. The CDR3 is CASSSGTGGEKLFF. In DNA form, the CDR3 reads TGTGCCAGCAGCTCCGGGACAGGGGGGGAAAAACTGTTTTTT.

The rearrangement joins TRBV4-1 to TRBJ2-1; 12 positions match TRBD2. J lost 2 bases, V lost 0 bases, and 2 bases had no gene match. Germline-derived CDR1 and CDR2 are MGHRA and YSYEKL. The CDR3 extends over 17 amino acids. For the CDR3, the DNA is TGCGCCAGCAGCCAAGAACCTAGCGGGAGGGCCTACAATGAGCAGTTCTTC. This translates into CASSQEPSGRAYNEQFF.

V and J are TRBV5-4 and TRBJ2-2; the match to TRBD1 covers 9 bases. CDR1 is SGHNT, CDR2 YYREEE, per germline (reference sequence). With V trimmed by 7 bases and J by 4 bases, 2 bases remained unmatched. This CDR3 has 13 amino acids. The CDR3 sequence: CASSTGGTGELFF. CDR3 DNA: TGTGCCAGCTCGACAGGGGGCACCGGGGAGCTGTTTTTT.

The chain has TRBV7-6 and TRBJ1-2; TRBD1 aligns across 7 bases. Germline V lookup: CDR1 SGHVS, CDR2 FNYEAQ. CDR3 size: 13 residues. The V segment lost 5 bases and the J segment 6 bases; nucleotides outside the gene matches: 6. The CDR3 spells CASSLQGRNGYTF. The CDR3 DNA reads as TGTGCCAGCAGCCTACAGGGGAGGAATGGCTACACCTTC.

The rearrangement joins TRBV21-1 to TRBJ2-7; the DNA was not used to check the table's D call, TRBD2. TRBV21-1 is tagged as a pseudogene. This CDR3 contains 15 residues. The CDR3 region has the DNA TGTGCCAGCAGCAAAGTTACGGGATCGGGCTACGAGCAGTACTTC. This gives the protein CASSKVTGSGYEQYF.

The rearrangement joins TRBV28 to TRBJ2-2; TRBD1 aligns across 12 bases. The CDR3 consists of 15 residues. Germline-derived CDR1 and CDR2 are MDHEN and SYDVKM. V was clipped by 6 bases and J by 6 bases; unmatched bases: 5. CDR3 coding DNA: TGTGCCAGCAGGACGGGACAGGGGGCGCCCGGGGAGCTGTTTTTT. It translates to CASRTGQGAPGELFF.

The rearrangement links TRBV2 to TRBJ2-3; tentatively, D is TRBD1 or TRBD2 (5 bases each). The CDR3 loop spans 14 amino acids. V lost 4 bases, J lost 1 base, and 9 bases lay in between. The germline V gene encodes CDR1 SNHLY and CDR2 FYNNEI. CDR3 nucleotide sequence: TGTGCCAGCAGTGCAACGGGGCGCACAGATACGCAGTATTTT. Its translation is CASSATGRTDTQYF. The variable domain in full, with the rest retrieved from reference TRBV2 and TRBJ2-3, is EPEVTQTPSHQVTQMGQEVILRCVPISNHLYFYWYRQILGQKVEFLVSFYNNEISEKSEIFDDQFSVERPDGSNFTLKIRSTKLEDSAMYFCASSATGRTDTQYFGPGTRLTVL.

The chain couples TRBV6-6 to TRBJ2-1, with 12 bases lining up with TRBD2. Losses at the gene ends were 6 bases for V and 15 bases for J; bases not matched to a gene: 9. In germline, CDR1 is MNHNY, CDR2 SVGAGI (reference sequence). The CDR3 covers 13 residues. CDR3 sequence reads: CASRRRLAGVLFF. CDR3 in DNA: TGTGCCAGCAGAAGAAGACTAGCGGGAGTGTTGTTCTTC.